This T cell receptor beta chain came from a study of identifying expanded T cells in peripheral blood. The repertoire was sequenced with immunoSEQ multiplex PCR; TCRdb's copy has only in-frame clones and lacks some. This sample has about 89,000 clones, with about 86% found just once. The germline V gene has CDR1 SGHDN and CDR2 FVKESK. Trimming pared 2 bases from V and 1 base from J, leaving 9 bases between. The CDR3 is 15 residues long. Material: blood. The TCR was taken from a person aged 18-70 years in good health. This rearrangement joins TRBV14 to TRBJ1-3; D is possibly TRBD1 (5 bases). The CDR3 protein is CASSQQGASGNTIYF. The CDR3 nucleotides read TGTGCCAGCAGCCAACAGGGAGCGTCTGGAAACACCATATATTTT.